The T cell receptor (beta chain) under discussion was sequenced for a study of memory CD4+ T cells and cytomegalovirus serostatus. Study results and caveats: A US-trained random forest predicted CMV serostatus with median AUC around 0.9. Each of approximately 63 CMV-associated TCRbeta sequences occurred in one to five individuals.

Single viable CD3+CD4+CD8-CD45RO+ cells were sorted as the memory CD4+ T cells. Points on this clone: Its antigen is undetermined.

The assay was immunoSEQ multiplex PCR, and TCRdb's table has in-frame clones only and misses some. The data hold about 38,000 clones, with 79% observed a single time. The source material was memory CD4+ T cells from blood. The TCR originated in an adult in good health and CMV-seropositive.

CDR3 sequence: CASRRPEGETQYF. The CDR3 bases are TGCGCCAGCAGGAGACCCGAGGGAGAGACCCAGTACTTC. V usage is TRBV5-1 and J usage is TRBJ2-5, with D possibly being TRBD2 (5 bases). Germline-derived CDR1 and CDR2 are SGHRS and YFSETQ. The V gene lost 5 bases and the J gene lost 4 bases, with 12 bases spanning the gap. The CDR3 has 13 residues.